This TCR beta chain was retrieved from a study of blood T cell repertoires in COVID-19. V shed 8 bases and J 0 bases; nucleotides not matched to a gene: 15. CDR3 length: 18 amino acids. This clone was observed once. Some clones are missing from TCRdb's copy, which holds only in-frame ones; the method was immunoSEQ multiplex PCR. The table lists about 250,000 clones, around 88% of them singletons, with approximately 5.9% in the top ten. The TCR sequence derives from an elderly man with acute or convalescent COVID-19. Sequences were obtained from peripheral blood. The chain recombines TRBV23-1 with TRBJ2-7; 11 nucleotides agree with TRBD2. TRBV23-1 is flagged as an ORF with uncertain function. The CDR3 nucleotides are TGCGCCAGCCCTCAAACCGGGGTAGCGGGAGGGTGCTCCTACGAGCAGTACTTC. Encoded protein: CASPQTGVAGGCSYEQYF.